The T cell receptor (beta chain) under discussion was sequenced for a study of response to subunit inactivated influenza vaccine (dated by TCRdb to between 2017 and 2018). The study in broad terms: The study used deep quantitative T cell receptor repertoire profiling to track responses to a trivalent subunit inactivated influenza vaccine. Overall study outcomes, separate from this receptor: It was suggested by the authors that each seasonal influenza vaccination may recruit only a limited number of new T cells.

This clonotype came up many times. What this receptor recognizes is not known. Base qualities are not recorded, but no much larger clone differs from it by a single base. Libraries were made using RT-PCR. Sequencing was carried out with an Illumina HiSeq 2500. TCRdb reanalyzed the raw reads on its own, using fastp at Q25 for trimming and MiXCR for clone calling, and kept in-frame beta chains. Here each entry gathers all rows of one CDR3 protein and keeps the most common genes and DNA. The table for this sample lists roughly 790,000 distinct CDR3 sequences; around 21% of them were counted only once. More than 8.5% of the sample is held by the ten biggest clonotypes. Including the terminal cysteine and phenylalanine, the CDR3 comprises 11 residues. Kept here is only the CDR3 DNA, which spans 33 bases and is read in frame from base 1. The germline V gene gives CDR1 as MNHEY and CDR2 as SVGAGI. Trimming costs V 2 bases and J 5 bases, and their ends lie 3 bases apart.

The receptor chain draws on TRBV6-5 and TRBJ2-5; the D gene remains uncertain. The sample was PBMCs from blood, taken roughly 5 days after vaccination. The sequence derives from a man aged 50 to 60 who received an inactivated influenza vaccine. Donor details come from another sample of the same person, matched by shared clones. This receptor has the CDR3 CASSYGETQYF. The nucleotides are TGTGCCAGCAGTTACGGGGAGACCCAGTACTTC.